These 6 T cell receptor beta chains share one sample of origin, sequenced in a study of blood T cell repertoires in COVID-19. Using immunoSEQ multiplex PCR, the repertoire was profiled, and TCRdb retains in-frame clones only, with some absent. The table has about 480,000 clones, around 89% seen once. Material: PBMCs or T cells enriched from blood (not recorded which). The receptors here all came from a woman between 35 and 50 years old who had recovered from COVID-19.

V is TRBV12-5 and J is TRBJ2-5; 7 bases are shared with TRBD2. The V gene end was trimmed by 5 bases and the J gene end by 5 bases; junction bases not matched to a gene: 11. Germline V lookup: CDR1 LGHNT, CDR2 FRNRAP. The CDR3 has 15 residues. The CDR3 spells CASGLPLGRAETQYF. CDR3 sequence (DNA): TGTGCTAGTGGTCTCCCGCTAGGGAGGGCTGAGACCCAGTACTTC.

This clone was recorded once. The chain combines TRBV6-5 with TRBJ2-7; 7 bases align to TRBD2. CDR3 length equals 14 residues. The germline gives CDR1 MNHEY, CDR2 SVGAGI. The V segment lost 6 bases and the J segment 7 bases; nucleotides outside the gene matches: 12. As DNA, the CDR3 is TGTGCCAGCAGCCCCTCCGACTGGGAGGGTGAGCAGTACTTC. As protein: CASSPSDWEGEQYF.

The chain employs TRBV19 and TRBJ1-1; TRBD1 is a possible D gene (5 bases). Germline CDR1 LNHDA, CDR2 SQIVND (reference sequence). V dropped 5 bases and J dropped 0 bases, with 16 bases sitting between them. This CDR3 contains 16 residues. The CDR3 here is CASSLGGAFMNTEAFF. The CDR3 bases are TGTGCCAGTAGTTTGGGGGGAGCCTTCATGAACACTGAAGCTTTCTTT.

This clone was recorded a few times. The rearrangement uses TRBV5-1 and TRBJ2-3, with 10 bases lining up with TRBD1. The CDR3 extends over 15 amino acids. From germline, CDR1 is SGHRS and CDR2 YFSETQ. V dropped 8 bases and J dropped 3; count of bases not matched to a gene: 9. CDR3 sequence: CASTGTGERTDTQYF. CDR3 sequence (DNA): TGCGCCAGTACCGGGACAGGGGAGAGGACAGATACGCAGTATTTT.

This clone was recorded once. This chain joins TRBV24-1 and TRBJ2-1; TRBD1 aligns across 11 bases. The V segment lost 5 bases and the J segment 4 bases; nucleotides outside the gene matches: 12. From germline, CDR1 is KGHDR and CDR2 SFDVKD. This CDR3 is 18 amino acids long. CDR3 DNA sequence: TGTGCCACCAGTGGTGTCACCACCGGGACAGGGGGGTACAATGAGCAGTTCTTC. Encoded protein: CATSGVTTGTGGYNEQFF.

This clone has a handful of counts. The V gene is TRBV5-4, the J gene TRBJ1-1, with D unclear. Trimming took off 2 bases at V and 5 bases at J, with 7 bases between the two ends. Germline V gene sequence: CDR1 SGHNT, CDR2 YYREEE (reference sequence). CDR3 size: 12 residues. CDR3 protein: CASSFRETEAFF. The CDR3, as DNA: TGTGCCAGCAGCTTCCGGGAGACTGAAGCTTTCTTT. The variable domain in full, with the rest retrieved from reference TRBV5-4 and TRBJ1-1, is ETGVTQSPTHLIKTRGQQVTLRCSSQSGHNTVSWYQQALGQGPQFIFQYYREEENGRGNFPPRFSGLQFPNYSSELNVNALELDDSALYLCASSFRETEAFFGQGTRLTVV.